The 27 T cell receptor beta chains below come from one sample, sequenced in a study of blood T cell repertoires in COVID-19. Assay: immunoSEQ multiplex PCR; the TCRdb copy retains only in-frame clones and omits some. The table lists 200,000 to 250,000 clones, around three quarters of them singletons. Sequenced: peripheral blood. The receptors derive from a woman aged 70-85 years with acute or convalescent COVID-19.

The chain uses TRBV12-3 or TRBV12-4 and TRBJ1-2, with D possibly being TRBD1 (5 bases). The ends were cut back, 3 bases at V and 7 bases at J, with 9 bases in the middle. The CDR3 sequence is 12 residues long. CDR3 DNA: TGTGCCAGCAGTTTGTGGGGCCGTGGCTACACCTTC. Its translation is CASSLWGRGYTF.

The chain is built from TRBV7-2 and TRBJ1-3; 10 bases map to TRBD1. Looked up from germline, CDR1 is SGHTA and CDR2 is FQGNSA. J gave up 6 bases and V 5 bases, and 7 bases lay outside the gene matches. The CDR3 totals 15 residues. The CDR3: CASSPGQGVLNTIYF. The CDR3 DNA follows: TGTGCCAGCAGCCCAGGACAGGGGGTCTTAAACACCATATATTTT.

This chain links TRBV5-1 with TRBJ2-5; D possibly corresponds to TRBD2 (5 bases). In germline, CDR1 is SGHRS, CDR2 YFSETQ. The length of the CDR3 is 16 residues. V was cut by 1 base and J by 1 base, with 14 bases left in between. In DNA, the CDR3 is TGCGCCAGCAGCTTGCTTCAAAGCGGACCCCAAGAGACCCAGTACTTC. Amino acids: CASSLLQSGPQETQYF.

This chain connects TRBV19 to TRBJ1-1; possibly TRBD1 for D (5 bases). V gave up 0 bases and J gave up 1 base, with 9 bases separating them. The CDR3 runs 15 residues. Per germline, CDR1 LNHDA and CDR2 SQIVND (reference sequence). CDR3 loop: CASSIEGQPNTEAFF. CDR3 DNA sequence: TGTGCCAGTAGTATAGAGGGGCAGCCGAACACTGAAGCTTTCTTT.

This chain links TRBV11-2 with TRBJ2-2; D is possibly TRBD1 (6 bases). The CDR3 length is 13 residues. Per germline, CDR1 SGHAT and CDR2 FQNNGV. Between the trimmed V and J ends, which lost 5 bases and 6 bases, there was a span of 10 bases. In DNA form, the CDR3 reads TGTGCCAGCAGCAAACAGGGCCCCGGGGAGCTGTTTTTT. Translated, it gives CASSKQGPGELFF.

This clone has just one count. The CDR3 bases are TGTGCCAGCAATAGCGGAGGGGAGCAGTTCTTC. It encodes CASNSGGEQFF. The V call is TRBV6-5, the J call TRBJ2-1; TRBD2 is a possible D gene (6 bases). Trimming left V 7 bases short and J 10 bases short, with 11 bases between. CDR1 and CDR2 (germline): MNHEY, SVGAGI. This CDR3 spans 11 amino acids.

This chain links TRBV3-1 (or the pseudogene TRBV3-2) with TRBJ1-2; maybe TRBD1 (6 bases). V was pared by 1 base and J by 4 bases, with 10 bases between. The germline CDR1 and CDR2 sequences are LGHDT and YNNKEL (reference sequence). CDR3 length: 14 amino acids. The CDR3 reads CASSQVQGRYGYTF. The DNA of the CDR3 is TGTGCCAGCAGCCAAGTACAGGGACGCTATGGCTACACCTTC.

This clone has a handful of counts. V and J are TRBV28 and TRBJ2-1, with D possibly matching TRBD1 (6 bases). The CDR3 length is 15 residues. Looked up from germline, CDR1 is MDHEN and CDR2 is SYDVKM. Trimming took off 3 bases at V and 8 bases at J, with 17 bases between the two ends. The CDR3 sequence: CASSFQGGLAHEQFF. In DNA, the CDR3 is TGTGCCAGCAGTTTTCAAGGGGGATTAGCCCATGAGCAGTTCTTC.

The chain couples TRBV5-4 to TRBJ2-3, with D possibly being TRBD2 (5 bases). The V gene's germline CDR1 is SGHNT and CDR2 YYREEE (reference sequence). Trimming took off 6 bases at V and 0 bases at J, with 11 bases between the two ends. The CDR3 totals 14 residues. The CDR3 coding sequence is TGTGCCAGCACCCCGGACTCCAGCACAGATACGCAGTATTTT. Amino acids: CASTPDSSTDTQYF.

This chain uses TRBV6-5 with TRBJ1-2, with D perhaps matching TRBD1 (5 bases). CDR3 length: 14 residues. With 8 bases removed from V and 0 bases from J, the gap between germline ends came to 13 bases. Germline loops: CDR1 MNHEY, CDR2 SVGAGI. The CDR3 DNA is TGTGCCAGCGTGTTAACAGGAGCTAACTATGGCTACACCTTC. It specifies CASVLTGANYGYTF.

The chain has TRBV5-1 and TRBJ2-7; a possible D gene is TRBD2 (5 bases). Deletions cut 0 bases from V and 7 bases from J, with 8 bases between. Germline values: CDR1 SGHRS, CDR2 YFSETQ. The length of the CDR3 is 12 residues. The CDR3 spells CASSLGPGEQYF. DNA of the CDR3: TGCGCCAGCAGCTTGGGGCCGGGGGAGCAGTACTTC. Drawing the rest from reference TRBV5-1 and TRBJ2-7, the complete variable domain is KAGVTQTPRYLIKTRGQQVTLSCSPISGHRSVSWYQQTPGQGLQFLFEYFSETQRNKGNFPGRFSGRQFSNSRSEMNVSTLELGDSALYLCASSLGPGEQYFGPGTRLTVT.

The rearrangement uses TRBV6-5 and TRBJ2-7, with TRBD1 identical over 10 bases. Unmatched junction bases numbered 0, after V lost 2 bases and J lost 2 bases. CDR1 is MNHEY, CDR2 SVGAGI, per germline. The CDR3 runs 14 residues. The CDR3 region is CASSYGTGAYEQYF. For the CDR3, the DNA is TGTGCCAGCAGTTACGGGACAGGGGCCTACGAGCAGTACTTC.

This clone turned up a few times. CDR3 sequence reads: CASSQVGASYEQYF. DNA for the CDR3: TGTGCCAGCAGCCAAGTGGGCGCCTCCTACGAGCAGTACTTC. The V gene is TRBV3-1 (or the pseudogene TRBV3-2), the J gene TRBJ2-7; unclear D gene. Germline assignment: CDR1 LGHDT and CDR2 YNNKEL (reference sequence). Trimming left V 1 base short and J 0 bases short, with 7 bases between. The CDR3 totals 14 residues.

The chain recombines TRBV12-3 or TRBV12-4 with TRBJ2-7, with D hard to call. V shed 2 bases and J shed 1 base, with 3 bases lying between them. The CDR3 is 12 amino acids. CDR3 protein: CASSLQSYEQYF. The CDR3 DNA sequence: TGTGCCAGCAGTTTACAGTCCTACGAGCAGTACTTC.

This clone was detected only a few times. The V call is TRBV11-1, the J call TRBJ2-1; D possibly corresponds to TRBD1 (6 bases). The CDR3 is 14 amino acids. CDR1 SGHAT and CDR2 FQDESV come from the germline V gene (reference sequence). V lost 5 bases to trimming and J lost 7 bases, with 15 bases between them. Here the CDR3 reads CASSPTGNRNEQFF. The DNA for the CDR3 is TGTGCCAGCAGCCCAACAGGGAATCGGAATGAGCAGTTCTTC.

A note on this clone: Mismatch with germline at one junction end may stem from a read error. V and J are TRBV28 and TRBJ1-2; 9 bases line up with TRBD1. Germline CDR1 is MDHEN and CDR2 is SYDVKM. This CDR3 region has 12 residues. CDR3 sequence reads: CASSFSGQGCTF. The CDR3 DNA reads as TGTGCCAGCAGTTTCTCGGGACAGGGCTGCACCTTC.

The V and J genes are TRBV9 and TRBJ2-5, with D hard to call. The CDR3 sequence is 12 residues long. The V end lost 2 bases, the J end lost 3 bases, and 5 bases lay between the germline ends. Germline V gives CDR1 SGDLS, CDR2 YYNGEE. Here the CDR3 reads CASSVTEETQYF. In nucleotides, the CDR3 is TGTGCCAGCAGCGTTACAGAAGAGACCCAGTACTTC. Full variable domain (rest looked up from reference TRBV9 and TRBJ2-5): DSGVTQTPKHLITATGQRVTLRCSPRSGDLSVYWYQQSLDQGLQFLIQYYNGEERAKGNILERFSAQQFPDLHSELNLSSLELGDSALYFCASSVTEETQYFGPGTRLLVL.

The V and J genes are TRBV27 and TRBJ2-7, with 11 positions matching TRBD2. The germline V gene encodes CDR1 MNHEY and CDR2 SMNVEV (reference sequence). Unmatched junction bases numbered 13, after V lost 6 bases and J lost 3 bases. CDR3 length: 17 amino acids. The CDR3 sequence is CASSPHLTSGRIYEQYF. For the CDR3, the DNA is TGTGCCAGCAGCCCTCACCTAACTAGCGGGAGAATCTACGAGCAGTACTTC.

V and J are TRBV5-1 and TRBJ2-7; D possibly corresponds to TRBD2 (6 bases). The CDR3 is made up of 14 amino acids. With 0 bases removed from V and 4 bases from J, the gap between germline ends came to 11 bases. Germline assignment: CDR1 SGHRS and CDR2 YFSETQ. The CDR3: CASSLVGGIYEQYF. In nucleotides, the CDR3 is TGCGCCAGCAGCTTGGTTGGCGGGATATACGAGCAGTACTTC.

The V and J genes are TRBV19 and TRBJ1-2; D unclear. V was cut by 6 bases and J by 6 bases, with 20 bases left in between. CDR3 size: 15 residues. From germline, CDR1 is LNHDA and CDR2 SQIVND (reference sequence). In DNA form, the CDR3 reads TGTGCCAGTAGGAGCTCGACTACCAATTATCATGGCTACACCTTC. This translates into CASRSSTTNYHGYTF.

The CDR3: CASRGTSGNYNEQFF. In nucleotides, the CDR3 is TGTGCCAGCAGAGGAACTAGCGGGAACTACAATGAGCAGTTCTTC. The chain is built from TRBV7-6 and TRBJ2-1; 10 bases align to TRBD2. V shed 6 bases, J shed 3 bases, and the junction held 5 bases outside the gene matches. The CDR3 has 15 residues. Germline V gene sequence: CDR1 SGHVS, CDR2 FNYEAQ.

This clone was picked up one time. Here the CDR3 DNA reads TGTGCCAGCAGTGCGTTACGAGCGGGACAAGAGACCCAGTACTTC. It codes for CASSALRAGQETQYF. The chain carries TRBV5-4 and TRBJ2-5, with 7 bases fitting TRBD2. Per germline, CDR1 SGHNT and CDR2 YYREEE (reference sequence). CDR3 length: 15 residues. The V and J ends lost 5 bases and 2 bases, in that order; junction bases with no gene match: 9.

The chain joins TRBV19 to TRBJ2-5; 8 bases line up with TRBD2. Trimming at V came to 5 bases and at J to 5 bases, leaving 4 bases not matched to a gene. Germline V gene lookup returns CDR1 LNHDA and CDR2 SQIVND (reference sequence). CDR3 length equals 13 residues. CDR3 sequence: CASSREGGETQYF. The CDR3 DNA follows: TGTGCCAGTAGTCGGGAGGGAGGGGAGACCCAGTACTTC.

The chain links TRBV5-1 to TRBJ2-3; 7 bases match TRBD1. Germline V gene lookup returns CDR1 SGHRS and CDR2 YFSETQ. CDR3 length: 15 amino acids. J lost 4 bases, V lost 2 bases, and 7 bases had no gene match. This CDR3 reads CASSLGDSLADTQYF. CDR3 DNA sequence: TGCGCCAGCAGCTTAGGGGACAGCCTGGCAGATACGCAGTATTTT.

This clone was detected once. The V and J genes are TRBV6-2 or TRBV6-3 and TRBJ1-5; maybe TRBD1 (5 bases). With 5 bases removed from V and 6 bases from J, the gap between germline ends came to 17 bases. CDR3 length equals 15 residues. Germline V gene sequence: CDR1 MNHEY, CDR2 SVGEGT. The CDR3, as DNA: TGTGCCAGCAGTACCCAACGCAGGGTCGGTCAGCCCCAGCATTTT. Translating gives CASSTQRRVGQPQHF.

V usage is TRBV7-3 and J usage is TRBJ2-7; 7 positions agree with TRBD1. V shed 4 bases and J 3 bases; nucleotides not matched to a gene: 9. The CDR3 is made up of 15 amino acids. Germline-derived CDR1 and CDR2 are SGHTA and FQGTGA. CDR3 amino acids: CASSSSTGLYYEQYF. CDR3 DNA: TGTGCCAGCAGCTCCTCGACAGGGCTATACTACGAGCAGTACTTC. The entire variable domain, with the rest obtained from reference TRBV7-3 and TRBJ2-7, is as follows: GAGVSQTPSNKVTEKGKYVELRCDPISGHTALYWYRQSLGQGPEFLIYFQGTGAADDSGLPNDRFFAVRPEGSVSTLKIQRTERGDSAVYLCASSSSTGLYYEQYFGPGTRLTVT.

This sequence joins TRBV3-1 (or the pseudogene TRBV3-2) and TRBJ2-5; 9 bases line up with TRBD2. The CDR3 runs 15 residues. CDR1 LGHDT and CDR2 YNNKEL come from the germline V gene (reference sequence). The V segment lost 4 bases and the J segment 6 bases; nucleotides outside the gene matches: 9. The CDR3 DNA reads as TGTGCCAGCAGCCCCCTAGCGGGATCTGGAAAGACCCAGTACTTC. It encodes CASSPLAGSGKTQYF.